This passage covers 9 T cell receptor beta chains from one sample sequenced in a study of shared clonotypes between healthy human individuals. TCRdb's copy holds only in-frame clones and misses some; the assay was immunoSEQ multiplex PCR. The sample has 1.6 million or so clones, about 96% seen once. Material for sequencing was naive CD4+ T cells sorted from blood. Documented subset: CD45RA+ positively selected. The receptor set was obtained from a man aged 25-45 years in good health.

As DNA, the CDR3 is TGTGCCATCAGTGAGTATAGCGGCAGGAGCTCCTACGAGCAGTACTTC. This sequence encodes CAISEYSGRSSYEQYF. The chain links TRBV10-3 to TRBJ2-7; D possibly corresponds to TRBD2 (6 bases). This CDR3 region has 16 residues. Trimming took 1 base from V and 0 from J, leaving 13 bases between them. Germline CDR1 and CDR2: ENHRY and SYGVKD.

This sequence joins TRBV5-4 and TRBJ2-7; D gene ambiguous. CDR3 size: 16 residues. CDR1 and CDR2 (germline): SGHNT, YYREEE (reference sequence). Trimming took 6 bases from V and 3 from J, leaving 22 bases between them. CDR3 DNA: TGTGCCAGCACCCCTACCTACAAGCTGATGTACTACGAGCAGTACTTC. Its protein is CASTPTYKLMYYEQYF.

Comments on this clone: The identical CDR3 is also encoded by other nucleotide sequences in the sample. The rearrangement links TRBV28 to TRBJ2-7; 9 bases line up with TRBD1. The CDR3 has 15 residues. Germline CDR1 reads MDHEN; CDR2 reads SYDVKM. V lost 6 bases and J lost 3; bases outside the gene matches: 9. The CDR3 reads CASSIPGTGSYEQYF. Here the CDR3 DNA reads TGTGCCAGCAGCATACCAGGGACAGGGAGCTACGAGCAGTACTTC.

This chain connects TRBV19 to TRBJ1-2; TRBD1 matches at 8 bases. Per the germline V gene, CDR1 is LNHDA and CDR2 is SQIVND (reference sequence). This CDR3 has 15 residues. V shed 2 bases and J 9 bases; nucleotides not matched to a gene: 11. The CDR3 DNA reads as TGTGCCAGTAGTATAAACCCTGACAGGGGCGAGAGCTACACCTTC. Its protein is CASSINPDRGESYTF.

The gene calls are TRBV7-2 and TRBJ1-5; D uncertain. The CDR3 contains 13 residues. Per the germline V gene, CDR1 is SGHTA and CDR2 is FQGNSA. Between the trimmed V and J ends, which lost 5 bases and 5 bases, there was a span of 10 bases. CDR3 protein: CASSQSVDQPQHF. DNA of the CDR3: TGTGCCAGCAGCCAATCTGTGGATCAGCCCCAGCATTTT. The whole variable domain, remainder taken from reference TRBV7-2 and TRBJ1-5, is GAGVSQSPSNKVTEKGKDVELRCDPISGHTALYWYRQSLGQGLEFLIYFQGNSAPDKSGLPSDRFSAERTGGSVSTLTIQRTQQEDSAVYLCASSQSVDQPQHFGDGTRLSIL.

In its sample, this clone was seen once. The chain couples TRBV4-3 to TRBJ2-1; TRBD1 matches at 10 bases. With V trimmed by 4 bases and J by 1 base, 7 bases remained unmatched. Germline lookup yields CDR1 LGHNA and CDR2 YSLEER. CDR3 length: 17 amino acids. The DNA for the CDR3 is TGCGCCAGCAGCCCAGCTCGGACAGGGGGTTCCTACAATGAGCAGTTCTTC. It translates to CASSPARTGGSYNEQFF.

This sequence joins TRBV15 and TRBJ2-1; a weak D match, TRBD1 (5 bases). The CDR3 extends over 14 amino acids. Germline CDR1 LNHNV, CDR2 YYDKDF (reference sequence). Trimming cost V 2 bases and J 9 bases, with 14 bases left between them. This chain's CDR3 is CATSRSRTIGEQFF. The CDR3 DNA is TGTGCCACCAGCAGATCGAGGACAATTGGTGAGCAGTTCTTC.

The chain combines TRBV5-6 with TRBJ1-1; D unresolved. The CDR3 has 13 residues. Trimming took 0 bases from V and 10 from J, leaving 13 bases between them. Germline CDR1 is SGHDT and CDR2 is YYEEEE. CDR3 region: CASSLDVRRGAFF. CDR3 nucleotides: TGTGCCAGCAGCTTGGACGTACGACGGGGAGCTTTCTTT. Full variable domain (rest looked up from reference TRBV5-6 and TRBJ1-1): DAGVTQSPTHLIKTRGQQVTLRCSPKSGHDTVSWYQQALGQGPQFIFQYYEEEERQRGNFPDRFSGHQFPNYSSELNVNALLLGDSALYLCASSLDVRRGAFFGQGTRLTVV.

This clone was counted a few times. This rearrangement joins TRBV10-2 to TRBJ1-1; D unclear. The CDR3 extends over 12 amino acids. Germline assignment: CDR1 WSHSY and CDR2 SAAADI. V was clipped by 2 bases and J by 0 bases, with 1 base between them. The CDR3 sequence: CASSEMNTEAFF. Written as DNA, the CDR3 is TGCGCCAGCAGTGAGATGAACACTGAAGCTTTCTTT.